This is a list of T cell receptor beta chains from one sample in a study of blood T cells in healthy people across ages. Each CDR3 protein gets one entry after TCRdb re-called the 5' RACE reads with MiXCR. The sample shows over a million distinct CDR3 sequences, about 40% of them seen only once. Sequencing was carried out using blood. These receptors were collected from a woman under 30 in good health. The CDR3 runs from the conserved cysteine through the conserved F or W. D genes are given only for firm matches. Size is stated for part of the rows, as once, few or many counts, or as a class when the clone is expanded.

TRBV4-2	.	.	TRBJ1-1	CASSQDGREAFF	TGTGCCAGCAGCCAAGACGGTAGAGAAGCTTTCTTT
TRBV15	.	.	TRBJ2-7	CATSTGDTAYEQYF	TGTGCCACCAGCACCGGGGACACCGCCTACGAGCAGTACTTC
TRBV7-3	.	.	TRBJ1-2	CASSIDGSSYGYTF	TGTGCCAGCAGCATAGACGGGTCATCCTATGGCTACACCTTC
TRBV20-1	TRBD2	.	TRBJ2-1	CSARSGTTLDYNEQFF	TGCAGTGCTAGAAGCGGGACCACCCTAGACTACAATGAGCAGTTCTTC
TRBV10-2	TRBD2	once	TRBJ2-7	CASARRLAGVGYEQYF	TGCGCCAGCGCCAGAAGGCTAGCGGGAGTTGGCTACGAGCAGTACTTC
TRBV3-1	TRBD1	few	TRBJ1-5	CASSQDLDRRQPQHF	TGTGCCAGCAGCCAAGATTTGGACAGGCGTCAGCCCCAGCATTTT
TRBV7-9	TRBD1	.	TRBJ2-2	CASRKRDRGNTGELFF	TGTGCCAGCAGAAAACGGGACAGGGGGAACACCGGGGAGCTGTTTTTT
TRBV4-2	.	few	TRBJ2-3	CASSQAPYTDTQYF	TGTGCCAGCAGTCAAGCCCCTTACACAGATACGCAGTATTTT
TRBV5-1	TRBD2	once	TRBJ2-3	CASSEPSGTSTDTQYF	TGCGCCAGCAGCGAACCTAGCGGGACTAGCACAGATACGCAGTATTTT
TRBV5-1	TRBD2	many	TRBJ2-1	CASSLVVAGADEQFF	TGCGCCAGCAGCTTGGTGGTAGCGGGAGCCGATGAGCAGTTCTTC
TRBV4-1	.	few	TRBJ1-4	CASSQGNRAKGVNEKLFF	TGCGCCAGCAGCCAAGGCAACAGGGCCAAAGGCGTTAATGAAAAACTGTTTTTT
TRBV5-1	TRBD1	.	TRBJ2-1	CASSPKTGGASNEQFF	TGCGCCAGCAGCCCGAAGACAGGGGGCGCTTCGAATGAGCAGTTCTTC
TRBV7-9	.	few	TRBJ2-3	CASSHLKTGASTDTQYF	TGTGCCAGCAGCCACCTGAAAACTGGAGCTAGCACAGATACGCAGTATTTT
TRBV20-1	.	.	TRBJ2-3	CSARLPRGSTDTQYF	TGCAGTGCCCGACTGCCCCGGGGTAGCACAGATACGCAGTATTTT
TRBV7-2	.	once	TRBJ1-1	CASSRTGVGNTEAFF	TGTGCCAGCAGCCGGACGGGTGTGGGGAACACTGAAGCTTTCTTT
TRBV12-3/TRBV12-4	.	.	TRBJ1-5	CASSLAGGWGLTIQPQHF	TGTGCCAGCAGTTTAGCGGGAGGCTGGGGACTTACCATTCAGCCCCAGCATTTT
TRBV6-6	TRBD2	.	TRBJ2-1	CASSYRREVPDNEQFF	TGTGCCAGCAGTTATAGGCGGGAGGTCCCTGACAATGAGCAGTTCTTC
TRBV11-2	.	.	TRBJ2-2	CASRRFGRENTGELFF	TGTGCCAGCCGGCGGTTCGGACGTGAGAACACCGGGGAGCTGTTTTTT
TRBV3-1	.	.	TRBJ2-5	CASSQDPLLTQETQYF	TGTGCCAGCAGCCAAGATCCCTTATTAACGCAAGAGACCCAGTACTTC
TRBV4-2	.	few	TRBJ2-7	CASSQGVDEQYF	TGTGCCAGCAGCCAAGGGGTCGACGAGCAGTACTTC
TRBV12-3/TRBV12-4	.	.	TRBJ1-5	CASSAQGPQPQHF	TGTGCCAGCAGTGCCCAGGGACCTCAGCCCCAGCATTTT
TRBV12-3/TRBV12-4	.	.	TRBJ2-3	CASTGAMGGTDTQYF	TGTGCCAGCACTGGGGCCATGGGGGGCACAGATACGCAGTATTTT
TRBV6-1	.	many	TRBJ2-2	CASSRDPTSGELFF	TGTGCCAGTTCTCGGGACCCTACCTCAGGGGAGCTGTTTTTT
TRBV10-3	.	.	TRBJ1-2	CAISDQGIGDNGYGYTF	TGTGCCATCAGTGACCAGGGGATAGGAGATAATGGCTATGGCTACACCTTC
TRBV20-1	TRBD2	.	TRBJ2-2	CSARDFGDSGDTGELFF	TGCAGTGCTAGAGATTTCGGGGATAGCGGGGACACCGGGGAGCTGTTTTTT
TRBV10-3	TRBD2	.	TRBJ2-1	CATLAGSSYNEQFF	TGTGCCACCCTAGCGGGGTCCTCCTACAATGAGCAGTTCTTC
TRBV20-1	.	.	TRBJ2-3	CSVNGSTDTQYF	TGCAGTGTAAACGGGAGCACAGATACGCAGTATTTT
TRBV6-5	.	.	TRBJ2-1	CASSYSEWATHNEQFF	TGTGCCAGCAGTTACTCCGAGTGGGCCACCCACAATGAGCAGTTCTTC
TRBV6-8	.	few	TRBJ1-5	CASSYSGGKQPQHF	TGTGCCAGCAGTTACTCGGGGGGGAAGCAGCCCCAGCATTTT
TRBV25-1	.	.	TRBJ2-7	CASSELGEQQYF	TGTGCCAGCAGTGAACTGGGGGAGCAGCAGTACTTC
TRBV12-3/TRBV12-4	TRBD2	once	TRBJ2-1	CASSLGTSGRKNVQFF	TGTGCCAGCAGTTTAGGGACTAGCGGGAGAAAAAATGTGCAGTTCTTC
TRBV7-9	.	.	TRBJ1-2	CASSLGDTGRYTF	TGTGCCAGCAGCTTAGGGGACACCGGTCGCTACACCTTC
TRBV20-1	TRBD2	once	TRBJ2-7	CSARDTTSGESYEQYF	TGCAGTGCTAGAGACACCACTAGCGGGGAGTCCTACGAGCAGTACTTC
TRBV12-3/TRBV12-4	TRBD2	.	TRBJ2-5	CASSRGTSGPEETQYF	TGTGCCAGCAGCCGAGGGACTAGCGGTCCAGAAGAGACCCAGTACTTC
TRBV2	.	.	TRBJ1-2	CASRAEGWTLYGYTF	TGTGCCAGCAGGGCGGAGGGGTGGACCCTCTATGGCTACACCTTC
TRBV3-1	.	.	TRBJ1-1	CASRISGPGTEAFF	TGTGCCAGCAGGATCTCAGGGCCGGGCACTGAAGCTTTCTTT
TRBV18	.	few	TRBJ1-1	CASSPGQLMNTEAFF	TGTGCCAGCTCACCAGGCCAGTTGATGAACACTGAAGCTTTCTTT
TRBV24-1	.	.	TRBJ2-5	CATGGDNQETQYF	TGTGCCACCGGCGGCGACAACCAAGAGACCCAGTACTTC
TRBV5-1	.	.	TRBJ1-3	CASSLSDGANGNTIYF	TGCGCTAGCAGCTTGTCCGACGGAGCAAACGGAAACACCATATATTTT
TRBV6-2/TRBV6-3	.	few	TRBJ2-1	CASSPARRNEQFF	TGTGCCAGCAGTCCCGCCCGACGCAATGAGCAGTTCTTC
TRBV5-1	TRBD1	.	TRBJ2-5	CASSQGQGGEYF	TGCGCCAGCAGCCAAGGACAGGGGGGGGAGTACTTC
TRBV4-1	.	once	TRBJ2-1	CASSQDPAQETQFF	TGCGCCAGCAGCCAAGATCCCGCGCAAGAGACCCAGTTCTTC
TRBV20-1	.	.	TRBJ1-6	CSARPPGDLGSPLHF	TGCAGTGCTAGACCCCCTGGGGACCTAGGTTCACCCCTCCACTTT
TRBV7-9	TRBD2	.	TRBJ2-3	CASSLGLAGLDAQYF	TGTGCCAGTAGCTTAGGACTAGCGGGATTGGACGCGCAGTATTTT
TRBV20-1	TRBD2	few	TRBJ2-7	CSASDRTSGYEQYF	TGCAGTGCTAGCGACCGGACTAGCGGCTACGAGCAGTACTTC
TRBV12-3/TRBV12-4	TRBD1	.	TRBJ2-5	CASSSDRGLGRETQYF	TGTGCCAGCAGTTCCGACAGGGGGCTCGGAAGAGAGACCCAGTACTTC
TRBV6-1	.	many	TRBJ2-3	CASSESLDTQYF	TGTGCCAGCAGTGAATCCCTGGATACGCAGTATTTT
TRBV5-1	.	few	TRBJ2-5	CASSISQETQYF	TGCGCCAGCAGTATTAGTCAAGAGACCCAGTACTTC